A selection of T cell receptor beta chains follows, all from one sample in a study of OX40 agonist ivuxolimab in advanced cancers. The protocol was immunoSEQ multiplex PCR, while the TCRdb copy is restricted to in-frame clones and leaves out a portion. The table lists tens of thousands of clones, 70% to 90% of them singletons. The sample was CD4+ or CD8+ T cells sorted from blood, taken in a trial of the OX40 agonist ivuxolimab. The receptors were sampled from an adult with an advanced solid tumor such as melanoma, head and neck, liver or kidney cancer. CDR3s include the opening cysteine and the closing phenylalanine or tryptophan. D genes are given only for firm matches. For some rows the clone size is stated as once, few or many, or as a class when expanded; others skip it.

v_gene,abundance,j_gene,d_gene,CDR3nt,CDR3aa
TRBV10-2,few,TRBJ1-4,TRBD1,TGCGCCAGCAGTGAGGGGACAGGGTCTCGCGGACTGTTTTTT,CASSEGTGSRGLFF
TRBV18,NA,TRBJ1-2,TRBD1,TGTGCCAGCTCACCCCGACAGGGGCCCCATGGCTACACCTTC,CASSPRQGPHGYTF
TRBV10-2,NA,TRBJ1-4,NA,TGCGCCAGCAGGGTTGCCGCAACTAATGAAAAACTGTTTTTT,CASRVAATNEKLFF
TRBV7-9,once,TRBJ1-2,TRBD1,TGTGCCAGCAGCTTCAGGGGGAACTATGGCTACACCTTC,CASSFRGNYGYTF
TRBV2,NA,TRBJ1-3,NA,TGTGCCAGCAGCGCAATCTCTGGAAACACCATATATTTT,CASSAISGNTIYF
TRBV10-3,once,TRBJ1-1,NA,TGTGCCATCAGTGAGGCCTCGGGTCTCGCTGAAGCTTTCTTT,CAISEASGLAEAFF
TRBV27,NA,TRBJ2-2,NA,TGTGCCAGCAGTCCCCGTCTCGGGGGCTCGAACACCGGGGAGCTGTTTTTT,CASSPRLGGSNTGELFF
TRBV4-1,NA,TRBJ1-2,TRBD1,TGCGCCAGCAGCCAGAGACAGGGTCTCAGTAACTATGGCTACACCTTC,CASSQRQGLSNYGYTF
TRBV4-3,few,TRBJ2-7,NA,TGCGCCAGCAGCAGCCAGGTAACCTACGAGCAGTACTTC,CASSSQVTYEQYF
TRBV6-1,NA,TRBJ2-7,NA,TGTGCCAGCATCAGGGACCGACTCTCCTACGAGCAGTACTTC,CASIRDRLSYEQYF
TRBV5-1,few,TRBJ2-2,TRBD2,TGCGCCAGCAGCGCCCGACTAGCGGAGGTCGGGGAGCTGTTTTTT,CASSARLAEVGELFF
TRBV6-5,NA,TRBJ1-1,NA,TGTGCCAGCAGTCAGGGACGGCCGAACACTGAAGCTTTCTTT,CASSQGRPNTEAFF
TRBV4-3,NA,TRBJ1-3,NA,TGCGCCAGCAGCCAAGATATCAGGGCGGCTGGAAACACCATATATTTT,CASSQDIRAAGNTIYF
TRBV21-1,once,TRBJ2-3,NA,TGTGCCAGCAGCAAATGCTGTTCGAGGGGTAGCACAGATACGCAGTATTTT,CASSKCCSRGSTDTQYF
TRBV18,NA,TRBJ1-2,NA,TGTGCCAGCTCACCATGGGGGTATGGCTACACCTTC,CASSPWGYGYTF
TRBV28,NA,TRBJ1-1,NA,TGTGCCAGCAGTTTAACCAGGGCAACTCAGGGGGAAGCTTTCTTT,CASSLTRATQGEAFF
TRBV29-1,NA,TRBJ2-1,NA,TGCAGCGTAAGTTTGAATAATGAGCAGTTCTTC,CSVSLNNEQFF
TRBV7-9,NA,TRBJ1-2,NA,TGTGCCAGCAGCTACGGTAACCCTAATGGCTACACCTTC,CASSYGNPNGYTF
TRBV14,once,TRBJ2-5,TRBD2,TGTGCCAGCAGCCCCGGACTAGCGGGGGGCCGGAGGCAGTACTTC,CASSPGLAGGRRQYF
TRBV11-2,few,TRBJ1-2,TRBD1,TGTGCCAGCAGCTTGACCGCCGGGACAGGGTTCTATGGCTACACCTTC,CASSLTAGTGFYGYTF
TRBV7-2,NA,TRBJ2-5,TRBD2,TGTGCCAGCAAAACCCAGACTAGCGGGGGGTTACAGACCCAGTACTTC,CASKTQTSGGLQTQYF
TRBV6-6,NA,TRBJ2-7,NA,TGTGCCAGCAGTCCCAGGGGAGTCGACGAGCAGTACTTC,CASSPRGVDEQYF
TRBV5-5,NA,TRBJ1-5,NA,TGTGCCAGCAGCTTACAGGGAAGGGGTCAGCCCCAGCATTTT,CASSLQGRGQPQHF
TRBV5-1,NA,TRBJ2-7,NA,TGCGCCAGCAGCTTGTCTCAGGCGGCGGGCGAGCAGTACTTC,CASSLSQAAGEQYF
TRBV7-2,once,TRBJ1-1,NA,TGTGCCAGCAGCCCTCGGATGGGGGGTTTAGCTTTCTTT,CASSPRMGGLAFF
TRBV2,NA,TRBJ2-7,TRBD2,TGTGCCAGCAGTCGGAGTATCGGGGGGGGTAGTGGCGAGCAGTACTTC,CASSRSIGGGSGEQYF
TRBV6-5,few,TRBJ1-2,NA,TGTGCCAGCCGAAGCCTCGACACATTCTATGGCTACACCTTC,CASRSLDTFYGYTF